This T cell receptor (beta chain) appears in the sequencing data of a study of blood T cells in healthy people across ages. Together with a sample-barcoded 5' primer, a J-beta primer mix was included in a second PCR lasting 7 to 11 cycles. TCRdb redid the calling of the 5' RACE reads with MiXCR, one entry per CDR3 protein. The profile shows fewer than 2,000,000 distinct CDR3 sequences, 30% to 35% of them singletons. Each individual donor underwent a draw of approximately 9.8 milliliters of peripheral blood. The germline V gene has CDR1 MNHNY and CDR2 SVGAGI (reference sequence). This CDR3 region has 13 residues. Trimming cost V 6 bases and J 9 bases; bases outside gene matches: 7. This clonotype was seen more than once but under ten times.

The sequenced sample was blood. The sequence derives from a woman aged 25-40 years in good health. This sequence joins TRBV6-6 and TRBJ1-5; 8 bases align to TRBD1. As DNA, the CDR3 is TGTGCCAGCAGGGACAGGGCGAGTCGGCCCCAGCATTTT. It translates to CASRDRASRPQHF.